These 23 T cell receptor beta chains were sequenced from one sample in a study of blood T cell repertoires in COVID-19. The repertoire was sequenced with immunoSEQ multiplex PCR; TCRdb's copy has only in-frame clones and lacks some. The sample shows around 49,000 clones, roughly 82% of them seen only once. Specimen: peripheral blood. All receptors derive from a woman aged 60-75 years with acute or convalescent COVID-19.

The chain recombines TRBV19 with TRBJ1-5; D remains ambiguous. CDR3 length: 16 amino acids. The V end was cut by 4 bases, the J end by 4 bases, with 17 bases between. Germline V gene sequence: CDR1 LNHDA, CDR2 SQIVND (reference sequence). CDR3 loop: CASSTVSGVRNQPQHF. The DNA for the CDR3 is TGTGCCAGTAGTACAGTCTCCGGGGTACGAAATCAGCCCCAGCATTTT.

The chain's CDR3 is CASRPDSDYNSPLHF. The CDR3 DNA follows: TGCGCCAGCAGACCAGACAGTGACTATAATTCACCCCTCCACTTT. J is TRBJ1-6 and V is TRBV23-1; D is possibly TRBD1 (5 bases). TRBV23-1 is treated as an ORF (open reading frame) with a function not yet certain. V was pared by 6 bases and J by 3 bases, with 12 bases between. The CDR3 loop spans 15 amino acids.

The chain employs TRBV5-6 and TRBJ1-1; unclear D gene. The length of the CDR3 is 14 residues. From germline, CDR1 is SGHDT and CDR2 YYEEEE. V was trimmed by 2 bases and J by 5 bases, leaving 13 bases between them. In nucleotides, the CDR3 is TGTGCCAGCAGCTTAGCGGTTGCGGGAACTGAAGCTTTCTTT. This codes for CASSLAVAGTEAFF.

The chain recombines TRBV4-1 with TRBJ2-4; a possible D gene is TRBD2 (6 bases). Germline V CDR1 and CDR2: MGHRA, YSYEKL. The length of the CDR3 is 17 residues. The germline V and J ends were trimmed by 1 base and 3 bases, with 16 bases remaining between them. This chain's CDR3 is CASSQVGLATHKNIQYF. CDR3 DNA sequence: TGCGCCAGCAGCCAAGTAGGGCTAGCGACCCACAAAAACATTCAGTACTTC.

With regard to this clone: The sample contains more than one DNA sequence encoding this CDR3. The V call is TRBV11-2, the J call TRBJ2-5, with unresolved D. Germline V gives CDR1 SGHAT, CDR2 FQNNGV. The V end lost 1 base, the J end lost 4 bases, and 7 bases lay between the germline ends. The CDR3 runs to 13 residues. The CDR3 DNA follows: TGTGCCAGCAGCTTAGGTCTTAGAGAGACCCAGTACTTC. It translates to CASSLGLRETQYF.

This clone appeared once. In nucleotides, the CDR3 is TGTGCCAGCAGTGAAACGAATCTACGAAGTCAGCCCCAGCATTTT. Amino acids: CASSETNLRSQPQHF. V is TRBV6-1 and J is TRBJ1-5, with no clear D. The CDR3 runs 15 residues. Germline lookup yields CDR1 MNHNS and CDR2 SASEGT. V shed 2 bases and J shed 6 bases, with 14 bases lying between them.

The genes are TRBV11-2 and TRBJ2-5, with 9 bases lining up with TRBD2. The trim removed 3 bases at V and 5 bases at J, leaving 4 bases unmatched. CDR1 is SGHAT, CDR2 FQNNGV, per germline. CDR3 length: 14 residues. This chain's CDR3 is CASSFQAGGETQYF. In DNA form, the CDR3 reads TGTGCCAGCAGCTTCCAAGCGGGAGGCGAGACCCAGTACTTC.

The chain employs TRBV30 and TRBJ1-2; TRBD1 aligns across 9 bases. The CDR3 loop spans 16 amino acids. V gave up 5 bases and J gave up 4 bases; unmatched junction bases: 14. The V gene's germline CDR1 is GTSNPN and CDR2 SVGIG (reference sequence). The chain's CDR3 is CAWHRDRARQGYGYTF. Written as DNA, the CDR3 is TGTGCCTGGCACCGGGACAGGGCCAGGCAAGGCTATGGCTACACCTTC.

The rearrangement links TRBV2 to TRBJ2-7; D unresolved. V was clipped by 7 bases and J by 3 bases, with 13 bases between them. CDR1 and CDR2 from the germline V gene are SNHLY and FYNNEI. The CDR3 has 13 residues. The CDR3 DNA follows: TGTGCCAGCAACCGACTTGACGGCTACGAGCAGTACTTC. Residues: CASNRLDGYEQYF.

The J gene is TRBJ1-4, the V gene TRBV29-1; D remains ambiguous. V was clipped by 5 bases and J by 4 bases, with 14 bases between them. The CDR3 has 14 amino acids. Germline V gives CDR1 SQVTM, CDR2 ANQGSEA. CDR3 DNA: TGCAGCGTTTTTCCTGCTGGCAGTAATGAAAAACTGTTTTTT. Protein sequence: CSVFPAGSNEKLFF.

The chain combines TRBV2 with TRBJ2-2, with D possibly matching TRBD2 (5 bases). The CDR3 loop spans 13 amino acids. The germline V gene has CDR1 SNHLY and CDR2 FYNNEI. The V end lost 2 bases, the J end lost 7 bases, and 8 bases lay between the germline ends. For the CDR3, the DNA is TGTGCCAGCAGTGAACGGGCGGGCGGGGAGCTGTTTTTT. Translation gives CASSERAGGELFF.

The V and J genes are TRBV5-1 and TRBJ1-2, with TRBD1 matching 11 bases. Germline V gives CDR1 SGHRS, CDR2 YFSETQ. The length of the CDR3 is 17 residues. Trimming took 3 bases from V and 3 from J; bases not matched to a gene: 10. CDR3 in amino acids: CASSYYLMGQGDYGYTF. The CDR3 bases are TGCGCCAGCAGCTACTACTTAATGGGACAGGGGGACTATGGCTACACCTTC.

The chain couples TRBV5-6 to TRBJ2-7; the D gene is possibly TRBD1 (6 bases). CDR3 length: 13 residues. The germline V gene has CDR1 SGHDT and CDR2 YYEEEE. Trimming removed 4 bases from V and 1 base from J, with 9 bases in between. The CDR3 DNA reads as TGTGCCAGCAGCAGGGACACGTCCTACGAGCAGTACTTC. This gives the protein CASSRDTSYEQYF.

The genes are TRBV2 and TRBJ1-2; the D gene is possibly TRBD1 (6 bases). CDR3 length equals 12 residues. CDR1 SNHLY and CDR2 FYNNEI come from the germline V gene. V gave up 5 bases and J gave up 6 bases, with 10 bases separating them. The CDR3 DNA follows: TGTGCCAGCAGTAAGGACAGCCATGGCTACACCTTC. Its translation is CASSKDSHGYTF.

CDR3 protein: CASTRRDSGGVGNTQYF. Written as DNA, the CDR3 is TGTGCCAGCACCCGTCGGGATAGCGGGGGGGTGGGGAATACGCAGTATTTT. The chain uses TRBV28 and TRBJ2-3; 11 bases fit TRBD2. The CDR3 has 17 amino acids. CDR1 is MDHEN, CDR2 SYDVKM, per germline. Trimming at V came to 7 bases and at J to 7 bases, leaving 16 bases not matched to a gene.

A single count supports this clone. This chain connects TRBV28 to TRBJ1-1; D perhaps matches TRBD1 (6 bases). The CDR3 spans 15 residues. CDR1 and CDR2 (germline): MDHEN, SYDVKM. Trimming removed 8 bases at V and 4 bases at J, with 20 bases between. Written as DNA, the CDR3 is TGTGCCAGCGGGGTTTGGTTGGGGGCCAGCACTGAAGCTTTCTTT. Translating it yields CASGVWLGASTEAFF. The full variable domain, in which reference TRBV28 and TRBJ1-1 provide the parts outside the CDR3, is DVKVTQSSRYLVKRTGEKVFLECVQDMDHENMFWYRQDPGLGLRLIYFSYDVKMKEKGDIPEGYSVSREKKERFSLILESASTNQTSMYLCASGVWLGASTEAFFGQGTRLTVV.

V and J are TRBV9 and TRBJ1-1; D is unclear. Germline lookup yields CDR1 SGDLS and CDR2 YYNGEE. V shed 4 bases and J shed 11 bases, with 24 bases lying between them. The CDR3 has 15 amino acids. This chain's CDR3 is CASSSSANKFGGAFF. The CDR3 DNA is TGTGCCAGCAGCTCGTCAGCTAATAAGTTTGGAGGCGCTTTCTTT.

This clone came up once. The chain has TRBV7-2 and TRBJ2-7, with D perhaps TRBD2 (7 bases). The CDR3 consists of 13 residues. Trimming shortened V by 5 bases and J by 2 bases, and 10 bases separated the two germline ends. CDR1 and CDR2 (germline): SGHTA, FQGNSA. The CDR3: CASSGGATYEQYF. The CDR3 nucleotides read TGTGCCAGCAGCGGGGGGGCAACCTACGAGCAGTACTTC.

As for this clone: Distinct nucleotide sequences in the sample also encode this CDR3. This sequence joins TRBV10-3 and TRBJ1-1; the D gene is possibly TRBD1 (5 bases). CDR3 size: 13 residues. The V gene lost 6 bases and the J gene lost 1 base, with 9 bases spanning the gap. CDR1 ENHRY and CDR2 SYGVKD come from the germline V gene. The CDR3 sequence: CAISGTGNTEAFF. The CDR3 DNA reads as TGTGCCATCAGCGGTACAGGGAACACTGAAGCTTTCTTT.

J is TRBJ1-4 and V is TRBV28; D might be TRBD1 (5 bases). Germline values: CDR1 MDHEN, CDR2 SYDVKM. V was trimmed by 5 bases and J by 6 bases, leaving 22 bases between them. CDR3 length: 17 residues. CDR3 bases: TGTGCCAGCAGTAATCAGGGAGGTGTTGGCGGGGATGAAAAACTGTTTTTT. Amino acids: CASSNQGGVGGDEKLFF. The complete variable domain, with remaining parts taken from reference TRBV28 and TRBJ1-4, reads DVKVTQSSRYLVKRTGEKVFLECVQDMDHENMFWYRQDPGLGLRLIYFSYDVKMKEKGDIPEGYSVSREKKERFSLILESASTNQTSMYLCASSNQGGVGGDEKLFFGSGTQLSVL.

The chain uses TRBV2 and TRBJ1-5, with D possibly being TRBD1 (5 bases). The V end lost 3 bases, the J end lost 0 bases, and 9 bases lay between the germline ends. There are 15 residues in the CDR3. Germline V CDR1 and CDR2: SNHLY, FYNNEI. Here the CDR3 reads CASSDGGISNQPQHF. The CDR3 nucleotides are TGTGCCAGCAGTGACGGGGGTATTAGCAATCAGCCCCAGCATTTT.

This clone was observed a single time. The chain couples TRBV28 to TRBJ2-7, with TRBD1 matching over 11 bases. V shed 5 bases, J shed 6 bases, and the junction held 6 bases outside the gene matches. This CDR3 is built from 14 residues. Germline V gives CDR1 MDHEN, CDR2 SYDVKM. The CDR3 nucleotides read TGTGCCAGCAGTCTTGGACAGGGGGCGGGCGAGCAGTACTTC. Its translation is CASSLGQGAGEQYF.

The gene calls are TRBV7-9 and TRBJ2-3, with D perhaps matching TRBD1 (6 bases). The assigned J gene may be wrong: the sequence end matches TRBJ1-5 better. Germline CDR1 and CDR2: SEHNR and FQNEAQ (reference sequence). The CDR3 has 14 residues. This CDR3 reads CASSLQGQSSVQHF. The CDR3 DNA is TGTGCCAGCAGTCTTCAAGGACAGTCGAGTGTGCAGCATTTT.